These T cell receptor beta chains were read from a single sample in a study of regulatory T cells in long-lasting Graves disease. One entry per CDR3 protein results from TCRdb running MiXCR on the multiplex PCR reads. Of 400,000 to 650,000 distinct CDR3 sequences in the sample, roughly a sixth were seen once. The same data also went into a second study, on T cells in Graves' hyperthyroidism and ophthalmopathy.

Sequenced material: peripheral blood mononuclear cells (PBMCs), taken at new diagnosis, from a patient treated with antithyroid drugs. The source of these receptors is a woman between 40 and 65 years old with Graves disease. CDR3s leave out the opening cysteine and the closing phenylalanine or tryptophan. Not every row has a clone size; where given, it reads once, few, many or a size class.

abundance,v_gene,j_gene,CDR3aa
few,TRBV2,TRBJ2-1,ASSEARGGQNEQF
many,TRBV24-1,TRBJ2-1,ATSDFRVSYNEQF
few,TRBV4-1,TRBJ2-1,ASSQIMTGMGDEQF
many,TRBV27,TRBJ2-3,ASNRGGSTDTQY
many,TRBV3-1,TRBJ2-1,ASSQWTSWNHNEQF
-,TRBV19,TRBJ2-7,ASSTARDRGNEQY
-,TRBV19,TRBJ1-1,ASSLDWSTEAF
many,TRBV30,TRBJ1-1,AWRHTEAF
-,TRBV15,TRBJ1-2,ATRRSSTGGYGDT
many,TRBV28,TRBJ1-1,ASSLFPRQRTRSQAF
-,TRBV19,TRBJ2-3,ASSIRGGPVDTQY
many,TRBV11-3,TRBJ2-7,ASSLGSGSYEQY
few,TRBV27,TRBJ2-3,ASSLPPYTDTQY
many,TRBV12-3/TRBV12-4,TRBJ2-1,ASSLRGIYNEQF
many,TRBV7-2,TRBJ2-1,ASSSRLGVYNEQF
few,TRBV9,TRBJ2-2,ASSVARGGAGELF
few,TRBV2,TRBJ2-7,ASSERDGLYEQY
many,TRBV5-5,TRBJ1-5,ASSLWDRNQPQH
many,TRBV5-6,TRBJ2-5,ASSLARHETQY
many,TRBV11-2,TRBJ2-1,ASRSIRGLSYNEQF
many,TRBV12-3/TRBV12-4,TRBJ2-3,ASSPLSGGPNTQY
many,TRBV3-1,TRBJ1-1,ASSQVLRGGRDLGLTF
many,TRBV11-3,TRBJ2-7,ASSSRDREDEQY
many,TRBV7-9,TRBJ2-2,ASGGQSNTGELF
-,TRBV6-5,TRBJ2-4,ASSYSIGPTAKNIQY
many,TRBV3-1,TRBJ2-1,ASSPGTSGGLTYNEQF
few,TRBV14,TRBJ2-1,ASSQGIGGSYNEQF
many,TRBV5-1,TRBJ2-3,ASSLVTGGWADTQY
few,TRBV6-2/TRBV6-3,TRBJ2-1,ASSWTVRDEQF
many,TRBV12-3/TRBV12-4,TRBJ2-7,ASTRGWGRGAYEQY
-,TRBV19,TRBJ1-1,ASSPLAGVNTEAF
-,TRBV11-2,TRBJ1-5,ASSSPGQFNQPQH
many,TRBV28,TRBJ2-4,ASSFVGAGRNIQY
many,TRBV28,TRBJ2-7,ASRTKAAGYEQY
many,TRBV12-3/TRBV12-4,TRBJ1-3,ASSPGFSGNTIY
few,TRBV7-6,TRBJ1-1,ASSLAAGWATEAF
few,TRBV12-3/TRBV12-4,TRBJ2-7,ASGGLSEQY
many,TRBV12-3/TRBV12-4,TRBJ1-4,ASSLGRVTNEKLF
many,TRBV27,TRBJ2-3,ASSLWAGGLGVTDTQY
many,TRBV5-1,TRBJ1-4,ASSPFGGGEEKLF
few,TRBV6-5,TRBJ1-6,ASSYGGQGATTPLH
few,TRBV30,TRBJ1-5,AWSSGGQPQH
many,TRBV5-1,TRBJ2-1,ASSLIENEQF
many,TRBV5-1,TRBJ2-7,ASTPSGGAYEQY
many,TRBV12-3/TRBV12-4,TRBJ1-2,ASSLPGFGYGYT
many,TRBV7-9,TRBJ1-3,ASSLSITRNTIY